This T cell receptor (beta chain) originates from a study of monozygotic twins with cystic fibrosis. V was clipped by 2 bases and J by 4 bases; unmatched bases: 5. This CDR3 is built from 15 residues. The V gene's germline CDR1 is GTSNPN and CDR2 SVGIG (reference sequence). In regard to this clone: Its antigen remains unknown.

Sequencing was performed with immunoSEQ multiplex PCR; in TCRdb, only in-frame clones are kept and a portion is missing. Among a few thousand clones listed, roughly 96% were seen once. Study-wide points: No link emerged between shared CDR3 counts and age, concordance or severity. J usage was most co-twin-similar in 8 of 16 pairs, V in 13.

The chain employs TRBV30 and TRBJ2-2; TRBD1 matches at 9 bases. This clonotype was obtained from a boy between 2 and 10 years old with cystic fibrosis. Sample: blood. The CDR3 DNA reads TGTGCCTGGAGTCCCGGGACAGGGATCACCGGGGAGCTGTTTTTT. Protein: CAWSPGTGITGELFF.